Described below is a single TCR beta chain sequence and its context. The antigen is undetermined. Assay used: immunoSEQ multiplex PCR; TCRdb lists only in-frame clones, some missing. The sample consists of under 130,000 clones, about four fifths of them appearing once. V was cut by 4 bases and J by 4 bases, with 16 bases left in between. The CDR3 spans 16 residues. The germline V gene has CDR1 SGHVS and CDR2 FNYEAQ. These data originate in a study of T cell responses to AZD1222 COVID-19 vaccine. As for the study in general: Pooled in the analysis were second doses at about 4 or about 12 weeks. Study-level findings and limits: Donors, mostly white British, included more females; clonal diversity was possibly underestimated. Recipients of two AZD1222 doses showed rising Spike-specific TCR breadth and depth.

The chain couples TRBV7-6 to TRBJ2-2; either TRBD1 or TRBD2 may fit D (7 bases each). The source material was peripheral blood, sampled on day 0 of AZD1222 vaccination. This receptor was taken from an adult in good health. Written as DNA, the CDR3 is TGTGCCAGCAGCTCCAGGGGGGGGCATGTCACCGGGGAGCTGTTTTTT. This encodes CASSSRGGHVTGELFF.